The next 5 T cell receptor beta chains were all read from a single sample in a study of cytomegalovirus exposure and HLA in healthy donors. Amplification used 60 Vbeta primers and 13 Jbeta primers. The data were produced by immunoSEQ multiplex PCR, yet TCRdb's version contains in-frame clones alone and is incomplete. The sample has around 130,000 clones, roughly 63% seen once. The sequencing sample was made of PBMCs. These receptors came from a young man in good health and CMV-seropositive.

This rearrangement joins TRBV5-4 to TRBJ2-2; 11 nucleotides align to TRBD2. The germline gives CDR1 SGHNT, CDR2 YYREEE (reference sequence). With 2 bases clipped from V and 8 bases from J, the junction kept 8 bases outside the gene matches. The CDR3 covers 16 residues. CDR3 sequence: CASSLLSGTSGGELFF. CDR3 DNA sequence: TGTGCCAGCAGCTTACTTTCTGGGACTAGCGGTGGGGAGCTGTTTTTT.

The chain is built from TRBV9 and TRBJ2-3; 14 positions match TRBD2. This CDR3 has 17 residues. CDR1 and CDR2 (germline): SGDLS, YYNGEE. The junction had 6 bases not matched to a gene; V was cut back by 0 bases and J by 6 bases. The DNA for the CDR3 is TGTGCCAGCAGCGTAGATGAGACTAGCGGGAGGGGGGATACGCAGTATTTT. Protein product: CASSVDETSGRGDTQYF.

CDR3 nucleotides: TGTGCCAGTAGCGGCGTCGGGGGGGGCATAAATGAGCAGTTCTTC. Translation: CASSGVGGGINEQFF. This chain connects TRBV19 to TRBJ2-1; 8 nucleotides agree with TRBD2. Per the germline V gene, CDR1 is LNHDA and CDR2 is SQIVND (reference sequence). J was trimmed by 7 bases and V by 6 bases; bases with no gene match: 11. This CDR3 is 15 amino acids long.

V is TRBV7-9 and J is TRBJ1-1, with D unclear. The CDR3 length is 13 residues. Trimming left V 5 bases short and J 2 bases short, with 9 bases between. Germline CDR1 SEHNR, CDR2 FQNEAQ (reference sequence). The CDR3 bases are TGTGCCAGCAGCGGTCAGACAAACACTGAAGCTTTCTTT. Translating gives CASSGQTNTEAFF. The variable domain in full, completed from reference TRBV7-9 and TRBJ1-1, reads DTGVSQNPRHKITKRGQNVTFRCDPISEHNRLYWYRQTLGQGPEFLTYFQNEAQLEKSRLLSDRFSAERPKGSFSTLEIQRTEQGDSAMYLCASSGQTNTEAFFGQGTRLTVV.

This clone was seen just once. J is TRBJ2-5 and V is TRBV11-2; TRBD1 matches 9 bases. CDR3 size: 14 residues. V was pared by 5 bases and J by 7 bases, with 8 bases of the junction left unmatched. Germline assignment: CDR1 SGHAT and CDR2 FQNNGV. CDR3 in amino acids: CASSPGQGFRTQYF. In DNA form, the CDR3 reads TGTGCCAGCAGCCCTGGACAGGGGTTTCGGACCCAGTACTTC.